These T cell receptor beta chains were read from a single sample in a study of human T cells and chemical hapten exposure. One entry per CDR3 protein results from TCRdb running MiXCR on the RACE reads. The data hold tens of thousands of distinct CDR3 sequences, with over 9.5% observed a single time. The sequencing here drew on whole blood, taken in connection with sensitization to the hapten diphenylcyclopropenone (DPC). The receptors stem from a middle-aged man with alopecia areata. Some clones in this sample may be carry-over from other donors' samples. CDR3s include the opening cysteine and the closing phenylalanine or tryptophan. The order of the fields is D gene, J gene, V gene, CDR3 length, clone size, CDR3 DNA, CDR3 protein. The D gene is left open where the match is weak. Clone size is stated in some rows and not others, as once, few, many or a class when expanded.

>.|TRBJ2-1|TRBV6-1|13|few
TGTGCCAGCAGTGAAGCTGCGAGGAATGAGCAGTTCTTC
CASSEAARNEQFF
>TRBD1|TRBJ1-1|TRBV5-1|16|few
TGCGCCAGCAGCTTGGTGGGGGACTCACCAGGGACAGGAGCTTTCTTT
CASSLVGDSPGTGAFF
>.|TRBJ2-4|TRBV5-1|13|many
TGCGCCAGCAGCGGGACCAACAAAAACATTCAGTACTTC
CASSGTNKNIQYF
>.|TRBJ2-5|TRBV9|13|many
TGTGCCAGCAGTTTCCAGGGGGCTAGCGGCCAGGTCTTC
CASSFQGASGQVF
>.|TRBJ1-1|TRBV11-2|13|.
TGTGCCAGCAGCTTAGTCGGCAGGGGCGAAGCTTTCTTT
CASSLVGRGEAFF
>TRBD2|TRBJ2-2|TRBV15|18|few
TGTGCCACCAGCAGAGCCCTGACTAGCGGGAGTAGGACCGGGGAGCTGTTTTTT
CATSRALTSGSRTGELFF
>.|TRBJ2-3|TRBV27|18|.
TGTGCCAGCAGTTTATATGGGAGAGCGGGCCTGAGCGCAGATACGCAGTATTTT
CASSLYGRAGLSADTQYF
>TRBD1|TRBJ1-5|TRBV7-9|16|many
TGTGCCAGCAGCTTAGAGACAGGGCATCGCAATCAGCCCCAGCATTTT
CASSLETGHRNQPQHF
>.|TRBJ1-1|TRBV12-3/TRBV12-4|13|many
TGTGCCAGCAGTCGGACAGAGAACACTGAAGCTTTCTTT
CASSRTENTEAFF
>TRBD1|TRBJ2-1|TRBV29-1|13|many
TGCAGCGCTTCCGGACAGGGGGAGGGTGAGCAGTTCTTC
CSASGQGEGEQFF
>.|TRBJ1-1|TRBV10-2|12|few
TGCGCCAGCAGTGAGGCAAACCATGAAGCTTTCTTT
CASSEANHEAFF
>.|TRBJ2-1|TRBV29-1|10|.
TGCAGCGTGGGACCGGGACAGCAGTTCTTC
CSVGPGQQFF
>.|TRBJ1-1|TRBV7-8|14|.
TGTGCCAGCAGCTACGGGAATGCCGGGACTGAAGCTTTCTTT
CASSYGNAGTEAFF
>TRBD1|TRBJ2-3|TRBV20-1|13|few
TGCAGTGCCTGGGACAGGGCGTCAGATACGCAGTATTTT
CSAWDRASDTQYF
>.|TRBJ1-4|TRBV20-1|16|few
TGCAGTGCTAGAAGCCGGAGGGGCCAGGGTAATGAAAAACTGTTTTTT
CSARSRRGQGNEKLFF
>TRBD2|TRBJ2-1|TRBV20-1|12|many
TGCAGTGCTAAAGGACTAGCGGCCTTACGATTCTTC
CSAKGLAALRFF
>.|TRBJ1-1|TRBV6-5|16|few
TGTGCCAGCAGCCAGGGTAATACGTTCATGAACACTGAAGCTTTCTTT
CASSQGNTFMNTEAFF
>.|TRBJ1-1|TRBV6-5|14|.
TGTGCCAGCAAACGAGACACCGGGATTTCTGAAGCTTTCTTT
CASKRDTGISEAFF
>TRBD2|TRBJ2-1|TRBV7-2|16|few
TGTGCCAGCAGCTTAGTAGCGAGCGGGAGGGCCAATGAGCAGTTCTTC
CASSLVASGRANEQFF
>TRBD2|TRBJ2-1|TRBV27|16|.
TGTGCCAGCAGTTTCTCTGGACTAGCGGGAGTAAGTGAGCAGTTCTTC
CASSFSGLAGVSEQFF
>.|TRBJ2-3|TRBV5-1|16|.
TGCGCCAGCAGCCCGCACGGCGGGGTAAGCACAGATACGCAGTATTTT
CASSPHGGVSTDTQYF
>.|TRBJ2-3|TRBV4-3|16|few
TGCGCCAGCAGCCTGGAGGGGGCTAGCGGCACAGATACGCAGTATTTT
CASSLEGASGTDTQYF
>.|TRBJ2-2|TRBV24-1|17|few
TGTGCCACCAGTGACCGGCTGAGGGGAGGGAACACCGGGGAGCTGTTTTTT
CATSDRLRGGNTGELFF
>.|TRBJ2-5|TRBV5-5|14|few
TGTGCCAGCAGCCGGATGACATTAGAAGAGACCCAGTACTTC
CASSRMTLEETQYF
>.|TRBJ1-5|TRBV27|15|many
TGTGCCAGCAGTTTACAGACAGGCCTTAATCAGCCCCAGCATTTT
CASSLQTGLNQPQHF
>TRBD2|TRBJ2-5|TRBV7-2|16|.
TGTGCCAGCAGCAGGACTAGCGGGAGGGCCGGAGAGACCCAGTACTTC
CASSRTSGRAGETQYF
>TRBD2|TRBJ2-3|TRBV28|14|many
TGTGCCAGCAGTTTTTCTAGCGGAACAGATACGCAGTATTTT
CASSFSSGTDTQYF
>TRBD2|TRBJ2-1|TRBV5-1|18|.
TGCGCCAGCAGCTCACCTAGCGGACGCCCCTTCGGTTACAATGAGCAGTTCTTC
CASSSPSGRPFGYNEQFF
>.|TRBJ2-3|TRBV7-9|13|.
TGTGCCAGCAGCCCCTCGCACACAGATACGCAGTATTTT
CASSPSHTDTQYF
>TRBD1|TRBJ2-1|TRBV29-1|15|once
TGCAGCGCTTACACAGGGGGCGGTTTCTACAATGAGCAGTTCTTC
CSAYTGGGFYNEQFF
>TRBD2|TRBJ2-1|TRBV20-1|16|.
TGCAGTGCTAGAGATCTAACTAGCGGGGGTTACGGGGAGCAGTTCTTC
CSARDLTSGGYGEQFF
>.|TRBJ1-1|TRBV20-1|14|.
TGCAGTGCTCCGGGACTACTGGGGAACACTGAAGCTTTCTTT
CSAPGLLGNTEAFF
>TRBD2|TRBJ2-2|TRBV7-2|16|few
TGTGCCAGCAGCGCGCTGGGCGGGAGCAACACCGGGGAGCTGTTTTTT
CASSALGGSNTGELFF
>TRBD2|TRBJ2-4|TRBV5-1|16|.
TGCGCCAGCAGCTTGGGGACTAGCGGGAGAGAAAACATTCAGTACTTC
CASSLGTSGRENIQYF
>.|TRBJ2-7|TRBV20-1|12|many
TGCAGTGCTAGAGATAAGGTCGGGGAGCAGTACTTC
CSARDKVGEQYF
>.|TRBJ1-4|TRBV7-9|14|few
TGTGCCAGCAGCTTAGGAACCGGGGTTGAAAAACTGTTTTTT
CASSLGTGVEKLFF
>TRBD2|TRBJ2-5|TRBV4-3|17|.
TGCGCCAGCAGCCAAGGGACTAGCGGGACGTACCAAGAGACCCAGTACTTC
CASSQGTSGTYQETQYF
>.|TRBJ2-1|TRBV4-3|16|many
TGCGCCAGCAGCCAAGAGGATTGGGATTCCTACAATGAGCAGTTCTTC
CASSQEDWDSYNEQFF
>.|TRBJ2-3|TRBV20-1|13|.
TGCAGTGCAAGCTACCCAGGGGAGCATACGCAGTATTTT
CSASYPGEHTQYF
>.|TRBJ2-5|TRBV27|17|.
TGTGCCAGCAGTACCCGCCAGGGCAGACCGGTTCCAGAGACCCAGTACTTC
CASSTRQGRPVPETQYF
>.|TRBJ2-1|TRBV2|14|few
TGTGCCAGCAGTGTGAGGCAGTCTTACAATGAGCAGTTCTTC
CASSVRQSYNEQFF
>.|TRBJ2-7|TRBV30|15|.
TGTGCCTGGAGTCGAAGGACGGTCATCTCCTACGAGCAGTACTTC
CAWSRRTVISYEQYF
>TRBD2|TRBJ2-1|TRBV15|16|.
TGTGCCACCAGCAGAGATCGAACTAGCGGGAACAATGAGCAGTTCTTC
CATSRDRTSGNNEQFF
>TRBD1|TRBJ1-1|TRBV14|13|few
TGTGCCAGCAGTACCGACAGGGCCACTGAAGCTTTCTTT
CASSTDRATEAFF
>.|TRBJ2-1|TRBV14|13|.
TGTGCCAGCAGCCAAGATCTCCAGCGGGAGCAGTTCTTC
CASSQDLQREQFF
>TRBD1|TRBJ1-2|TRBV6-5|15|many
TGTGCCAGCAGTTATATACAGGGGGGGAACTATGGCTACACCTTC
CASSYIQGGNYGYTF
>.|TRBJ2-7|TRBV5-1|13|few
TGCGCCAGCAGCTTGTATCTGGGTGAAGGGTCGGACTTC
CASSLYLGEGSDF
>TRBD2|TRBJ2-1|TRBV19|16|.
TGTGCCAGTAGTACCCCTACTAGCGGGAGTATATATGAGCAGTTCTTC
CASSTPTSGSIYEQFF
>.|TRBJ2-7|TRBV12-3/TRBV12-4|15|.
TGTGCCAGCAGACAACAGGCAGAGGTTAGCTACGAGCAGTACTTC
CASRQQAEVSYEQYF
>.|TRBJ2-2|TRBV24-1|14|few
TGTGCCACCAGAGGGCAGGGATTGGACGGGGAGCTGTTTTTT
CATRGQGLDGELFF